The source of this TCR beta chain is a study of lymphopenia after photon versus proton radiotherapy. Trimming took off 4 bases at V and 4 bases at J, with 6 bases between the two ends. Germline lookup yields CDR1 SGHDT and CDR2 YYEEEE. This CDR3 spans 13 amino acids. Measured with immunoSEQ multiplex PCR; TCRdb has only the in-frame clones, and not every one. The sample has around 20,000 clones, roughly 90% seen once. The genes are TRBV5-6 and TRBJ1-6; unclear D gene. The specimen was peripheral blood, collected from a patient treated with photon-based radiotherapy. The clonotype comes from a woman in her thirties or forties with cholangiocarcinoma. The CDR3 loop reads CASSARYNSPLHF. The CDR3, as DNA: TGTGCCAGCAGCGCCCGATATAATTCACCCCTCCACTTT.